Below, 2 T cell receptor beta chains from the same sample are listed, as sequenced in a study of cytomegalovirus exposure and HLA in healthy donors. The primer mix had 60 Vbeta and 13 Jbeta primers. Only in-frame clones appear in the TCRdb table, and some are missing; sequencing was by immunoSEQ multiplex PCR. The sample has some 160,000 clones, roughly 80% seen once. The sample comprised PBMCs. The receptors derive from a woman aged 30 to 39 in good health and CMV-seronegative.

This chain connects TRBV5-1 to TRBJ2-1; possible D gene TRBD1, 6 bases. The germline V gene has CDR1 SGHRS and CDR2 YFSETQ. V was trimmed by 0 bases and J by 4 bases, leaving 11 bases between them. The CDR3 length is 15 residues. The CDR3 DNA reads TGCGCCAGCAGCTTGGACAGGGTCCAGTACAATGAGCAGTTCTTC. Protein sequence: CASSLDRVQYNEQFF. Variable domain in full (rest from reference TRBV5-1 and TRBJ2-1): KAGVTQTPRYLIKTRGQQVTLSCSPISGHRSVSWYQQTPGQGLQFLFEYFSETQRNKGNFPGRFSGRQFSNSRSEMNVSTLELGDSALYLCASSLDRVQYNEQFFGPGTRLTVL.

On this clone itself: No DNA is shown, since the ends of the CDR3 on it are uncertain; the CDR3 is the one TCRdb lists. The chain recombines TRBV5-1 with TRBJ1-4; the D segment call TRBD1 is taken from the table without a DNA check. The CDR3 length is 15 residues, termini included. Germline V lookup: CDR1 SGHRS, CDR2 YFSETQ. The CDR3 is CASSLFGPGDEKLFF.